A selection of T cell receptor beta chains follows, all from one sample in a study of shared clonotypes between healthy human individuals. TCRdb's copy holds only in-frame clones and misses some; the assay was immunoSEQ multiplex PCR. The sample gives roughly 2.2 million clones, more than 85% of which show up once; under 0.45% is in the top ten. Sequenced: naive CD4+ T cells from PBMCs. The receptors were sampled from a man aged 18 to 29 in good health. Some clones in this sample may be carry-over from other donors' samples. CDR3s include the opening cysteine and the closing phenylalanine or tryptophan. A D gene is named only where the DNA matches it firmly. Only some rows state a clone size, as once, few, many or a class for expanded clones.

TRBV9	TRBD2	TRBJ2-2	once	TGTGCCAGCAGCGTAGGCGGGAGGGCCTACACCGGGGAGCTGTTTTTT	CASSVGGRAYTGELFF
TRBV28	TRBD2	TRBJ2-1	-	TGTGCCAGCAGTTTGCCCCTGGCTAGCGGGACCGATGAGCAGTTCTTC	CASSLPLASGTDEQFF
TRBV7-7	TRBD1	TRBJ1-4	once	TGTGCCAGCAGCTTAGGCCAGGGGGCCCCTGAAAAACTGTTTTTT	CASSLGQGAPEKLFF
TRBV5-1	-	TRBJ2-3	-	TGCGCCAGCAGCCCCGGACTACCACCCACAGATACGCAGTATTTT	CASSPGLPPTDTQYF
TRBV19	-	TRBJ1-2	-	TGTGCCAGTAGTATAAGGGGCGGATCTAACTATGGCTACACCTTC	CASSIRGGSNYGYTF
TRBV7-6	-	TRBJ2-6	-	TGTGCCAGCAGCAACACCTTAGCCGGGGCCAACGTCCTGACTTTC	CASSNTLAGANVLTF
TRBV5-1	TRBD1	TRBJ1-1	-	TGCGCCAGCAGCTCGGGACAGGGGGCAGCTGAAGCTTTCTTT	CASSSGQGAAEAFF
TRBV5-1	-	TRBJ1-1	once	TGCGCCAGCAGCTTTGCAGTGAACACTGAAGCTTTCTTT	CASSFAVNTEAFF
TRBV2	-	TRBJ1-1	-	TGTGCCAGCAGTGACCGACAGGCGCTCACTGAAGCTTTCTTT	CASSDRQALTEAFF
TRBV7-2	TRBD2	TRBJ2-7	-	TGTGCCAGCAGCTTTTCGGGACTAGCCTACGAGCAGTACTTC	CASSFSGLAYEQYF
TRBV7-2	TRBD2	TRBJ2-2	-	TGTGCCAGCAGCTTGAGGACTAGCAACATACCCGGGGAGCTGTTTTTT	CASSLRTSNIPGELFF
TRBV5-1	-	TRBJ1-6	once	TGCGCCAGCAGCCCCACAGTGCGAGGGTCACCCCTCCACTTT	CASSPTVRGSPLHF
TRBV28	-	TRBJ1-5	-	TGTGCCAGCAGCTCTGGAGACTATAGCAATCAGCCCCAGCATTTT	CASSSGDYSNQPQHF
TRBV5-1	-	TRBJ1-1	-	TGCGCCAGCAGCTTGGATCGGGGGACTGAAGCTTTCTTT	CASSLDRGTEAFF
TRBV29-1	TRBD1	TRBJ2-7	-	TGCAGCGGGTCGGGACAGGGCTTGGAGCAGTACTTC	CSGSGQGLEQYF
TRBV30	-	TRBJ2-2	-	TGTGCCTGGAGTCCCCGTACGGGGGAGCTGTTTTTT	CAWSPRTGELFF
TRBV6-5	-	TRBJ2-7	once	TGTGCCAGCACCTCCCCAGGGGCCGAGCAGTACTTC	CASTSPGAEQYF
TRBV4-1	-	TRBJ1-1	-	TGCGCCAGCAGCCAAGATATACTCAGGGGTGGAAACACTGAAGCTTTCTTT	CASSQDILRGGNTEAFF
TRBV7-6	-	TRBJ2-3	-	TGTGCCAGCAGCTTAGGGCCAGTCCGGACAGATACGCAGTATTTT	CASSLGPVRTDTQYF
TRBV28	TRBD2	TRBJ2-1	-	TGTGCCAGCAGTCGGACTAGCGGGAGGGGCAATGAGCAGTTCTTC	CASSRTSGRGNEQFF
TRBV5-4	-	TRBJ1-4	once	TGTGCCAGCAGGAGTGGGTTGGGTGAAAAACTGTTTTTT	CASRSGLGEKLFF
TRBV19	-	TRBJ2-3	-	TGTGCCAGTAGGGCTGGCAGGCCCACAGATACGCAGTATTTT	CASRAGRPTDTQYF
TRBV5-4	TRBD2	TRBJ2-3	-	TGTGCCAGCAGCATACCGGGACTAGCGGGTTCAGATACGCAGTATTTT	CASSIPGLAGSDTQYF
TRBV19	-	TRBJ2-5	-	TGTGCCAGTAGCCCCACCCCGCGGACAGCGGAGACCCAGTACTTC	CASSPTPRTAETQYF
TRBV5-6	-	TRBJ2-2	-	TGTGCCAGCAGCCTACGGGGGGCAGGTACCGGGGAGCTGTTTTTT	CASSLRGAGTGELFF
TRBV2	-	TRBJ1-1	once	TGTGCCAGCAGTCTCAGGGCAGCAACCATGAACACTGAAGCTTTCTTT	CASSLRAATMNTEAFF
TRBV2	TRBD1	TRBJ1-4	-	TGTGCCAGCAAGAAGGACAGGGGGCTGGAAAAACTGTTTTTT	CASKKDRGLEKLFF
TRBV28	TRBD1	TRBJ2-5	-	TGTGCCAGCAGTTCCCGGGGACAGCCCCAAGAGACCCAGTACTTC	CASSSRGQPQETQYF
TRBV5-4	TRBD1	TRBJ1-4	-	TGTGCCAGCAGCTTGGAGGCGAGTTCGGGACAGGCTAATTTT	CASSLEASSGQANF
TRBV9	TRBD1	TRBJ2-6	once	TGTGCCAGCAGCGAAGGACAGGGCTTCTCTGGGGCCAACGTCCTGACTTTC	CASSEGQGFSGANVLTF
TRBV18	-	TRBJ1-3	-	TGTGCCAGCTCACCGACCAGTTTTGGAAACACCATATATTTT	CASSPTSFGNTIYF